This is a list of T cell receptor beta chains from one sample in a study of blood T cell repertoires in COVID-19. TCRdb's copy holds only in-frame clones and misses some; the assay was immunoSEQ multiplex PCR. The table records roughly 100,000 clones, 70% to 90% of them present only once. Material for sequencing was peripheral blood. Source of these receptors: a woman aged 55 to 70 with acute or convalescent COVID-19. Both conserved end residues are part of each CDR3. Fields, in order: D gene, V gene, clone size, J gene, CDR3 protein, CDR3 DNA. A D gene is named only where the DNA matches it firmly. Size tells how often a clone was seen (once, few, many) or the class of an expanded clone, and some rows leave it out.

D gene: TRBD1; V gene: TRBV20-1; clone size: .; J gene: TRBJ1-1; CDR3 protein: CSGKDRDLAFF; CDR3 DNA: TGCAGTGGTAAGGACAGGGATTTGGCTTTCTTT
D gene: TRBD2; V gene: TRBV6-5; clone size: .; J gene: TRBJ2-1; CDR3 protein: CASSYGVASGNEQFF; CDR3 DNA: TGTGCCAGCAGTTACGGGGTGGCTAGCGGGAATGAGCAGTTCTTC
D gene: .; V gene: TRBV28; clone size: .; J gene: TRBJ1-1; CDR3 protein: CASTPQTIMNTEAFF; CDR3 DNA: TGTGCCAGCACCCCCCAAACTATAATGAACACTGAAGCTTTCTTT
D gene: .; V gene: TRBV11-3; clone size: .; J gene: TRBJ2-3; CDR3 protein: CASSLQGPTDTQYF; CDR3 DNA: TGTGCCAGCAGCCTACAGGGACCCACAGATACGCAGTATTTT
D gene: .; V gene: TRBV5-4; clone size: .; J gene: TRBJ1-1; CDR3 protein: CASSTIGTEAFF; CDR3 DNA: TGTGCCAGCAGCACTATCGGGACTGAAGCTTTCTTT
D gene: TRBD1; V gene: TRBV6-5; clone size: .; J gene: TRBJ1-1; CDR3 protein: CASSYFGTGTDTEAFF; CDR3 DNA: TGTGCCAGCAGTTACTTCGGGACAGGGACAGACACTGAAGCTTTCTTT
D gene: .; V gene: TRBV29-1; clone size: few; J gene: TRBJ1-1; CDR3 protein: CSVEEALQGFEAFF; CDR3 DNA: TGCAGCGTTGAAGAAGCCTTACAGGGTTTTGAAGCTTTCTTT
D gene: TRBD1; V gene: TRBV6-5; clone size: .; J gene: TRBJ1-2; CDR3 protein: CASSYVTGGNGYTF; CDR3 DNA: TGTGCCAGCAGTTACGTCACAGGGGGAAACGGCTACACCTTC
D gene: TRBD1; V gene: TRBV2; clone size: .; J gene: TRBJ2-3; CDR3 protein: CARETGGASDTQYF; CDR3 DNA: TGTGCCAGGGAAACAGGGGGCGCTTCAGATACGCAGTATTTT
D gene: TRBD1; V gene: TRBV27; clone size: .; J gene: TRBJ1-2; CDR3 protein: CASSQDRSYGYTF; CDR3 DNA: TGTGCCAGCAGTCAGGACAGGTCATATGGCTACACCTTC
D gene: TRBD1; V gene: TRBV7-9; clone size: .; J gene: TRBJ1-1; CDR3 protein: CASSPGQGRNTEAFF; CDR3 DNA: TGTGCCAGCAGCCCGGGACAGGGCCGGAACACTGAAGCTTTCTTT
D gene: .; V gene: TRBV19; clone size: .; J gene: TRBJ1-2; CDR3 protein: CASSTNSYGYTF; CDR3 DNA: TGTGCCAGTAGTACTAACAGCTATGGCTACACCTTC
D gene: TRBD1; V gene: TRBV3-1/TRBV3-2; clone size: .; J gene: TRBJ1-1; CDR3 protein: CASSAWTGTFEAFF; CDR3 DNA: TGTGCCAGCAGCGCCTGGACAGGGACCTTTGAAGCTTTCTTT
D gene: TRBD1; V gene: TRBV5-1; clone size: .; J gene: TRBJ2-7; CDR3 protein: CASSLTGQDSYEQYF; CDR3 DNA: TGCGCCAGCAGCTTGACGGGACAGGACTCCTACGAGCAGTACTTC
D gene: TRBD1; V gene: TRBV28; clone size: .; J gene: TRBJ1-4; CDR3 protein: CASITGGATNEKLFF; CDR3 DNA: TGTGCCAGCATCACAGGGGGCGCAACTAATGAAAAACTGTTTTTT
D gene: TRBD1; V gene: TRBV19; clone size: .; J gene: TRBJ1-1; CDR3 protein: CASSMGTGGAAEAFF; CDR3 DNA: TGTGCCAGTAGTATGGGGACAGGGGGGGCTGCTGAAGCTTTCTTT
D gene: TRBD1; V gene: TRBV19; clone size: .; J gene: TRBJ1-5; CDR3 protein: CASTTGGNQPQHF; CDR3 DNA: TGTGCCAGTACAACAGGGGGAAATCAGCCCCAGCATTTT
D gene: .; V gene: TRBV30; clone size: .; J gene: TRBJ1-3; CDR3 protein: CAWKEQGGNTIYF; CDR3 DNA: TGTGCCTGGAAAGAACAGGGAGGAAACACCATATATTTT
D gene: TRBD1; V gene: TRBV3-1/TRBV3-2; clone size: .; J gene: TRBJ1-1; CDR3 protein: CASSLMTGFEAFF; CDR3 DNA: TGTGCCAGCAGCCTAATGACAGGGTTCGAAGCTTTCTTT
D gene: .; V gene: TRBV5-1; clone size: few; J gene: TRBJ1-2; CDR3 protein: CASSSSIREGYTF; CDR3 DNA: TGCGCCAGCAGCTCATCTATCAGGGAAGGCTACACCTTC
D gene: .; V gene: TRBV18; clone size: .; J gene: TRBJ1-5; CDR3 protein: CASSPRAVMDSNQPQHF; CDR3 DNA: TGTGCCAGCTCACCACGAGCGGTAATGGATAGCAATCAGCCCCAGCATTTT
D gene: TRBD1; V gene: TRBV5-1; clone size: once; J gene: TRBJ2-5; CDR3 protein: CASSFGHTGGERETQYF; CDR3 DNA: TGCGCCAGCAGCTTCGGCCATACAGGGGGCGAGCGGGAGACCCAGTACTTC
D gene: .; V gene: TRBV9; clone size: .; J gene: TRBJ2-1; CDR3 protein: CASSVVGSPGNEQFF; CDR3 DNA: TGTGCCAGCAGCGTAGTGGGCTCGCCAGGGAATGAGCAGTTCTTC
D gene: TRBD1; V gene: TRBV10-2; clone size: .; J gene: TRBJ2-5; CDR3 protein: CASSTDRVGWETQYF; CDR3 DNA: TGCGCCAGCAGTACCGACAGGGTGGGTTGGGAGACCCAGTACTTC
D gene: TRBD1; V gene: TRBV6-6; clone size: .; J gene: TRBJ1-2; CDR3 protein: CASSYGTGTYGYTF; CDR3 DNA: TGTGCCAGCAGTTACGGGACAGGGACTTATGGCTACACCTTC
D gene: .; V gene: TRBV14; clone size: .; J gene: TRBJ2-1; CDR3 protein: CASSPLGGRGSHNEQFF; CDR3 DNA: TGTGCCAGCAGCCCACTTGGGGGCAGGGGTTCCCACAATGAGCAGTTCTTC
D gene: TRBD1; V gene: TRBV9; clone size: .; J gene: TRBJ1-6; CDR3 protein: CASSVTGGLNSPLHF; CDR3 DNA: TGTGCCAGCAGCGTTACAGGGGGACTTAATTCACCCCTCCACTTT
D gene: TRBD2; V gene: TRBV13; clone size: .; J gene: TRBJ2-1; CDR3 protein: CASSFTGTSGNEQFF; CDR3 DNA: TGTGCCAGCAGCTTCACCGGGACTAGCGGCAATGAGCAGTTCTTC
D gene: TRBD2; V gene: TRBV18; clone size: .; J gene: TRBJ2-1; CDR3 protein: CASSPGTSGTYNEQFF; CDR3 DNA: TGTGCCAGCTCACCGGGGACTAGCGGGACCTACAATGAGCAGTTCTTC